Listed below are T cell receptor beta chains from one sample, sequenced in a study of blood T cells in healthy people across ages. TCRdb redid the calling of the 5' RACE reads with MiXCR, one entry per CDR3 protein. This sample has 500,000 to 550,000 distinct CDR3 sequences, with 20% to 30% found just once. This same sample was also taken into another study, of T cells of mothers and their children.

Sequencing input: blood. These receptors all stem from a boy aged 5-17 years in good health. Both conserved end residues are part of each CDR3. A D gene is named only where the DNA matches it firmly. Not every row has a clone size; where given, it reads once, few, many or a size class.

clone size	V gene	J gene	D gene	CDR3 protein	CDR3 DNA
many	TRBV5-1	TRBJ2-7	.	CASSLGGDGEQYF	TGCGCCAGCAGCTTGGGCGGGGACGGCGAGCAGTACTTC
.	TRBV20-1	TRBJ2-3	.	CSARPGDTDTQYF	TGCAGTGCTAGACCAGGGGACACAGATACGCAGTATTTT
.	TRBV30	TRBJ2-5	.	CAWNKVPAWETQYF	TGTGCCTGGAATAAGGTTCCCGCTTGGGAGACCCAGTACTTC
.	TRBV28	TRBJ2-7	TRBD2	CASSFASGTSSYEQYF	TGTGCCAGCAGTTTCGCTAGCGGGACCAGCTCCTACGAGCAGTACTTC
.	TRBV12-3/TRBV12-4	TRBJ2-7	TRBD2	CASSESGETYEQYF	TGTGCCAGCAGTGAAAGCGGGGAGACCTACGAGCAGTACTTC
.	TRBV20-1	TRBJ2-5	TRBD2	CSARGTSGASQETQYF	TGCAGTGCTAGAGGGACTAGCGGAGCGAGCCAAGAGACCCAGTACTTC
.	TRBV4-1	TRBJ2-2	TRBD1	CASRGQESNTGELFF	TGCGCCAGCAGAGGACAGGAGTCCAACACCGGGGAGCTGTTTTTT
few	TRBV5-1	TRBJ2-4	TRBD2	CASSPYSGTENIQYF	TGCGCCAGCAGCCCCTATAGCGGGACCGAAAACATTCAGTACTTC
once	TRBV9	TRBJ2-1	.	CASSVEGGPANEQFF	TGTGCCAGCAGCGTAGAGGGGGGGCCCGCTAATGAGCAGTTCTTC
.	TRBV7-2	TRBJ2-7	TRBD2	CASSPERGGYEQYF	TGTGCCAGCAGTCCAGAGCGGGGGGGCTACGAGCAGTACTTC
.	TRBV7-3	TRBJ2-5	.	CASSFGHEETQYF	TGTGCCAGCAGCTTCGGGCACGAAGAGACCCAGTACTTC
.	TRBV28	TRBJ2-7	.	CASSLTSPYEQYF	TGTGCCAGCAGTTTAACTTCCCCCTACGAGCAGTACTTC
few	TRBV29-1	TRBJ2-5	.	CSALLSKQYF	TGCAGCGCCCTATTGAGCAAGCAGTACTTC
.	TRBV5-5	TRBJ1-5	.	CASSLGRWWDILRRPQHF	TGTGCCAGCAGCTTGGGTAGGTGGTGGGATATCCTCAGGAGGCCCCAGCATTTT
.	TRBV3-1	TRBJ2-1	TRBD2	CASSLLLAGANNEQFF	TGTGCCAGCAGCCTCCTTCTAGCGGGAGCTAACAATGAGCAGTTCTTC
.	TRBV6-6	TRBJ2-7	TRBD2	CASSYGRAGQTYEQYF	TGTGCCAGCAGTTACGGGAGGGCGGGGCAGACCTACGAGCAGTACTTC
few	TRBV7-9	TRBJ2-1	TRBD2	CASSLGLAEQFF	TGTGCCAGCAGCTTGGGACTAGCGGAGCAGTTCTTC
few	TRBV27	TRBJ1-5	.	CASSLRVWSPYSNQPQHF	TGTGCCAGCAGTTTACGGGTCTGGTCACCTTATAGCAATCAGCCCCAGCATTTT
.	TRBV9	TRBJ1-5	.	CASSVGHRPNQPQHF	TGTGCCAGCAGCGTAGGTCACAGGCCAAATCAGCCCCAGCATTTT
many	TRBV9	TRBJ2-7	.	CASGDDYEQYF	TGTGCCAGTGGGGACGACTACGAGCAGTACTTC
.	TRBV7-3	TRBJ2-5	.	CASSLGSGGVETQYF	TGTGCCAGCAGCTTAGGATCAGGAGGGGTGGAGACCCAGTACTTC
many	TRBV3-1	TRBJ2-5	.	CASSHPQERRVQYF	TGTGCCAGCAGCCACCCGCAGGAGCGTCGCGTCCAGTACTTC
few	TRBV20-1	TRBJ2-7	.	CSAWTFEQYF	TGCAGTGCTTGGACATTCGAGCAGTACTTC
few	TRBV6-6	TRBJ1-1	.	CVSSYLRENTEAFF	TGTGTCAGCAGTTACCTACGGGAGAACACTGAAGCTTTCTTT
many	TRBV7-2	TRBJ1-1	.	CASNSQGRGTEAFF	TGTGCCAGCAACTCACAGGGTCGAGGCACTGAAGCTTTCTTT
few	TRBV7-9	TRBJ1-2	TRBD1	CASSLGQGGWNYGYTF	TGTGCCAGCAGCCTCGGACAGGGAGGCTGGAACTATGGCTACACCTTC
few	TRBV3-1	TRBJ1-1	.	CASSQGHWNTEAFF	TGTGCCAGCAGCCAGGGACACTGGAACACTGAAGCTTTCTTT
.	TRBV20-1	TRBJ2-7	.	CSARDNRQRGYEQYF	TGCAGTGCTAGAGATAATAGGCAACGGGGCTACGAGCAGTACTTC
.	TRBV2	TRBJ2-7	TRBD1	CASRDRDSAEQYF	TGTGCCAGCAGGGACAGGGATTCGGCCGAGCAGTACTTC
.	TRBV20-1	TRBJ2-7	.	CSASDGGKDEQYF	TGCAGTGCTAGTGACGGGGGCAAGGACGAGCAGTACTTC
.	TRBV20-1	TRBJ2-5	.	CSARGSVQGTQYF	TGCAGTGCTAGAGGGTCAGTTCAGGGGACCCAGTACTTC
.	TRBV29-1	TRBJ2-7	.	CSVDRGPGEQYF	TGCAGCGTTGATAGGGGCCCCGGCGAGCAGTACTTC
.	TRBV20-1	TRBJ2-3	.	CSPSAPTDTQYF	TGCAGCCCGAGCGCCCCCACAGATACGCAGTATTTT
few	TRBV15	TRBJ1-5	TRBD1	CATSRGTGVWPQHF	TGTGCCACCAGCAGGGGGACAGGGGTCTGGCCCCAGCATTTT
many	TRBV20-1	TRBJ2-4	TRBD1	CSAGDREVAKNIQYF	TGCAGTGCTGGGGACAGGGAGGTAGCCAAAAACATTCAGTACTTC
few	TRBV29-1	TRBJ1-1	.	CSVAYRVDTEAFF	TGCAGCGTTGCTTACAGGGTGGACACTGAAGCTTTCTTT
.	TRBV20-1	TRBJ1-3	.	CSALDTRSGNTIYF	TGCAGTGCTTTGGACACCCGCTCTGGAAACACCATATATTTT
.	TRBV20-1	TRBJ1-4	.	CSARGKDSGGNMFF	TGCAGTGCTAGGGGAAAGGACTCTGGGGGAAATATGTTTTTT
.	TRBV9	TRBJ2-7	.	CASSVVSRGEQYF	TGTGCCAGCAGCGTAGTTTCTAGGGGTGAGCAGTACTTC
.	TRBV28	TRBJ1-2	.	CASSPVDWNYGYTF	TGTGCCAGCAGTCCCGTCGACTGGAACTATGGCTACACCTTC
.	TRBV28	TRBJ1-4	.	CASSPRGMQGRSNEKLFF	TGTGCCAGCAGTCCCCGAGGAATGCAGGGAAGATCTAATGAAAAACTGTTTTTT
few	TRBV5-1	TRBJ1-6	.	CASSLTADNSPLHF	TGCGCCAGCAGCTTGACAGCAGATAATTCACCCCTCCACTTT
few	TRBV11-2	TRBJ2-7	.	CASSLAGPTYEQYF	TGTGCCAGCAGCTTAGCAGGGCCAACCTACGAGCAGTACTTC
few	TRBV5-1	TRBJ2-7	.	CASSLNFISYEQYF	TGCGCCAGCAGCTTGAACTTCATCTCCTACGAGCAGTACTTC
.	TRBV12-3/TRBV12-4	TRBJ2-7	.	CASSLNRRDEQYF	TGTGCCAGCAGTTTAAACCGGCGGGACGAGCAGTACTTC
few	TRBV6-2/TRBV6-3	TRBJ1-5	.	CASSSEQGSNQPQHF	TGTGCCAGCAGTTCGGAACAAGGCAGCAATCAGCCCCAGCATTTT
.	TRBV6-2/TRBV6-3	TRBJ2-7	.	CASSPRTANEQYF	TGTGCCAGCAGCCCTCGGACAGCTAACGAGCAGTACTTC
.	TRBV6-2/TRBV6-3	TRBJ1-2	.	CASSRQPDGYTF	TGTGCCAGCAGTAGACAGCCCGACGGCTACACCTTC
.	TRBV7-9	TRBJ2-1	TRBD2	CASSLVGLAVPSSYNEQFF	TGTGCCAGCAGCTTAGTCGGACTAGCGGTTCCTAGCTCCTACAATGAGCAGTTCTTC
.	TRBV18	TRBJ1-2	.	CASSPSGARGEYGYTF	TGTGCCAGCTCACCCAGCGGCGCCAGGGGCGAGTATGGCTACACCTTC